Below, 14 T cell receptor beta chains from the same sample are listed, as sequenced in a study of blood T cell repertoires in COVID-19 (dated by TCRdb to about 2020). The library was generated by the immunoSEQ multiplex PCR assay. TCRdb took over this immuneACCESS table, retaining in-frame rearrangements with V and J assigned. Such tables are incomplete; in checked studies, under half of the missing clones stem from an unresolved V gene, and the remainder is unexplained. The sample table contains more than 300,000 clones; only one count was recorded for 90% of them. The ten largest clones add up to roughly 3.9% of the sample. Sequencing input: PBMCs or T cells enriched from blood (not recorded which). The receptors shown here come from a woman in her 30s who had been exposed to COVID-19.

This rearrangement joins TRBV5-1 to TRBJ2-5; the D gene is possibly TRBD1 (6 bases). In germline, CDR1 is SGHRS, CDR2 YFSETQ. The ends were cut back, 1 base at V and 5 bases at J, with 12 bases in the middle. This CDR3 region has 14 residues. The CDR3 is CASSLQGFGETQYF. CDR3 nucleotide sequence: TGCGCCAGCAGCTTGCAGGGGTTTGGGGAGACCCAGTACTTC.

The chain carries TRBV2 and TRBJ1-2; D possibly corresponds to TRBD1 (5 bases). Deletions cut 6 bases from V and 5 bases from J, with 13 bases between. The CDR3 spans 13 residues. Germline CDR1 reads SNHLY; CDR2 reads FYNNEI. The CDR3 is CASRPQGFYGYTF. CDR3 sequence (DNA): TGTGCCAGCAGACCGCAGGGATTTTATGGCTACACCTTC.

The rearrangement uses TRBV14 and TRBJ2-1; D perhaps matches TRBD2 (6 bases). The CDR3 contains 13 residues. CDR1 and CDR2 (germline): SGHDN, FVKESK. V dropped 4 bases and J dropped 8 bases, with 12 bases sitting between them. This chain's CDR3 is CASSPLTRHEQFF. DNA of the CDR3: TGTGCCAGCAGCCCTTTGACTAGGCATGAGCAGTTCTTC.

V gene TRBV7-7 combines with J gene TRBJ2-3, with 7 nucleotides matching TRBD2. Germline values: CDR1 SSHAT, CDR2 FNYEAQ (reference sequence). CDR3 length: 15 residues. Trimming at V came to 4 bases and at J to 2 bases, leaving 6 bases not matched to a gene. CDR3 bases: TGTGCCAGCAGCTCGGGACTACCAAACACAGATACGCAGTATTTT. Protein product: CASSSGLPNTDTQYF.

This clone was observed a single time. The V and J genes are TRBV9 and TRBJ2-5, with D uncertain. The CDR3 is 14 amino acids. CDR1 is SGDLS, CDR2 YYNGEE, per germline. The ends were cut back, 0 bases at V and 10 bases at J, with 16 bases in the middle. The CDR3 spells CASSVGHLGDGQYF. DNA of the CDR3: TGTGCCAGCAGCGTAGGACACTTGGGCGACGGCCAGTACTTC.

J is TRBJ2-3 and V is TRBV2; 9 positions agree with TRBD1. Germline V lookup: CDR1 SNHLY, CDR2 FYNNEI. The CDR3 covers 13 residues. V lost 5 bases to trimming and J lost 7 bases; unmatched junction nucleotides: 4. The DNA of the CDR3 is TGTGCCAGCAGTCCGGGACAGGGAAATACGCAGTATTTT. It codes for CASSPGQGNTQYF.

The chain is built from TRBV7-9 and TRBJ1-5; D is possibly TRBD1 (5 bases). Per the germline V gene, CDR1 is SEHNR and CDR2 is FQNEAQ (reference sequence). Trimming pared 5 bases from V and 5 bases from J, leaving 22 bases between. The length of the CDR3 is 17 residues. CDR3 amino acids: CASSKTRGGEGDQPQHF. Written as DNA, the CDR3 is TGTGCCAGCAGCAAAACTCGGGGGGGAGAGGGCGATCAGCCCCAGCATTTT.

This chain links TRBV9 with TRBJ2-7; 10 positions match TRBD1. With V trimmed by 2 bases and J by 3 bases, 5 bases remained unmatched. There are 15 residues in the CDR3. Germline values: CDR1 SGDLS, CDR2 YYNGEE. CDR3: CASSVGTGVGYEQYF. CDR3 nucleotide sequence: TGTGCCAGCAGCGTGGGGACAGGGGTGGGCTACGAGCAGTACTTC.

The V call is TRBV7-6, the J call TRBJ1-1; no reliable D call. The CDR3 covers 11 residues. V lost 3 bases and J 4 bases, leaving 3 bases between the germline ends. The germline gives CDR1 SGHVS, CDR2 FNYEAQ. In nucleotides, the CDR3 is TGTGCCAGCAGCTTCAGCACTGAAGCTTTCTTT. Translated, it gives CASSFSTEAFF.

This chain joins TRBV7-3 and TRBJ2-1; 7 nucleotides match TRBD2. CDR1 is SGHTA and CDR2 is FQGTGA in the germline V gene. The CDR3 is made up of 15 amino acids. The V and J ends lost 6 bases and 8 bases, in that order; junction bases with no gene match: 13. DNA for the CDR3: TGTGCCAGCAGTTTAGCGGGTCGGGGTTGGGATGAGCAGTTCTTC. Translated, it gives CASSLAGRGWDEQFF.

This chain links TRBV29-1 with TRBJ1-2; D remains unclear. This CDR3 region has 12 residues. Germline V gives CDR1 SQVTM, CDR2 ANQGSEA. V lost 4 bases and J 0 bases, leaving 6 bases between the germline ends. CDR3 protein: CSVAATNYGYTF. Here the CDR3 DNA reads TGCAGCGTTGCCGCGACTAACTATGGCTACACCTTC.

This clone was detected only once. The chain is built from TRBV6-1 and TRBJ1-2; TRBD1 is a possible D gene (5 bases). The CDR3 is 13 residues long. V was trimmed by 3 bases and J by 5 bases, leaving 10 bases between them. Looked up from germline, CDR1 is MNHNS and CDR2 is SASEGT. The chain's CDR3 is CASSEPGWYGYTF. In DNA form, the CDR3 reads TGTGCCAGCAGTGAGCCAGGGTGGTATGGCTACACCTTC.

V usage is TRBV18 and J usage is TRBJ2-4, with 7 bases lining up with TRBD1. The CDR3 sequence is 12 residues long. Germline-derived CDR1 and CDR2 are KGHSH and LQKENI. V shed 1 base and J 12 bases; nucleotides not matched to a gene: 3. For the CDR3, the DNA is TGTGCCAGCTCACCACTGGGACAGTCTCAGTACTTC. It is translated as CASSPLGQSQYF.

This rearrangement joins TRBV19 to TRBJ1-2; no definite D call. V gave up 2 bases and J gave up 8 bases, with 15 bases separating them. CDR3 size: 14 residues. Germline CDR1 LNHDA, CDR2 SQIVND (reference sequence). The CDR3 here is CASSIRGGPYGYTF. The CDR3 DNA sequence: TGTGCCAGTAGTATACGGGGAGGACCTTACGGCTACACCTTC.